The next 30 T cell receptor beta chains were all read from a single sample in a study of blood T cell repertoires in COVID-19. TCRdb's table, derived via immunoSEQ multiplex PCR, lists solely in-frame clones and lacks some. The table has roughly 150,000 clones, 65% to 85% seen once. Source material: PBMCs or T cells enriched from blood (not recorded which). The receptors come from a woman aged 40 to 50 with acute COVID-19.

V and J are TRBV18 and TRBJ2-4; the D is unclear. V shed 4 bases and J shed 0 bases, with 7 bases lying between them. The CDR3 sequence is 14 residues long. Germline V lookup: CDR1 KGHSH, CDR2 LQKENI. The CDR3 region is CASSQQLAKNIQYF. The CDR3 DNA sequence: TGTGCCAGCTCACAACAGTTAGCCAAAAACATTCAGTACTTC.

V is TRBV4-1 and J is TRBJ2-5; possibly TRBD2 for D (5 bases). Trimming pared 1 base from V and 4 bases from J, leaving 13 bases between. Germline loops: CDR1 MGHRA, CDR2 YSYEKL. This CDR3 contains 15 residues. The CDR3 sequence is CASSQVPGSPETQYF. CDR3 in DNA: TGCGCCAGCAGCCAAGTGCCGGGATCCCCAGAGACCCAGTACTTC.

The chain employs TRBV7-9 and TRBJ2-5; D is possibly TRBD2 (6 bases). This CDR3 is 17 amino acids long. The germline V gene has CDR1 SEHNR and CDR2 FQNEAQ (reference sequence). V was clipped by 5 bases and J by 5 bases, with 24 bases between them. The CDR3, as DNA: TGTGCCAGCAGCCTAAAATCCCCGGGACTCCCAACGGAGACCCAGTACTTC. This translates into CASSLKSPGLPTETQYF.

This clone was detected only once. The J gene is TRBJ2-1, the V gene TRBV7-2, with TRBD2 as a possible D gene (6 bases). The germline gives CDR1 SGHTA, CDR2 FQGNSA. V dropped 2 bases and J dropped 1 base, with 12 bases sitting between them. CDR3 length equals 16 residues. The CDR3 sequence is CASSLWAGPSYNEQFF. The CDR3 DNA sequence: TGTGCCAGCAGCTTATGGGCGGGGCCGTCCTACAATGAGCAGTTCTTC. Supplemented by reference TRBV7-2 and TRBJ2-1, the full variable domain reads GAGVSQSPSNKVTEKGKDVELRCDPISGHTALYWYRQSLGQGLEFLIYFQGNSAPDKSGLPSDRFSAERTGGSVSTLTIQRTQQEDSAVYLCASSLWAGPSYNEQFFGPGTRLTVL.

Details on this clone: At one boundary the junction diverges from the germline segment, which might be a read error. This rearrangement joins TRBV2 to TRBJ1-1; 9 bases are a match to TRBD1. The CDR3 sequence is 13 residues long. Per the germline V gene, CDR1 is SNHLY and CDR2 is FYNNEI. CDR3: CATSGDRDTEAFF. The CDR3 DNA reads as TGTGCCACCAGTGGGGACAGGGACACTGAAGCTTTCTTT.

This clone was detected only a few times. The chain combines TRBV19 with TRBJ1-2; the match to TRBD1 covers 9 bases. Germline-derived CDR1 and CDR2 are LNHDA and SQIVND (reference sequence). J gave up 1 base and V 2 bases, and 11 bases lay outside the gene matches. This CDR3 is built from 18 residues. As DNA, the CDR3 is TGTGCCAGTAGTATATCCCCGACAGGGGGGGTAGGTAACTATGGCTACACCTTC. It codes for CASSISPTGGVGNYGYTF.

The chain couples TRBV2 to TRBJ1-2, with D unclear. The CDR3 is 13 residues long. V lost 4 bases and J 4 bases, leaving 10 bases between the germline ends. CDR1 and CDR2 from the germline V gene are SNHLY and FYNNEI. The CDR3 coding sequence is TGTGCCAGCAGTGCGACTCTGAGCTATGGCTACACCTTC. The encoded protein is CASSATLSYGYTF. Complete variable domain (other parts from reference TRBV2 and TRBJ1-2): EPEVTQTPSHQVTQMGQEVILRCVPISNHLYFYWYRQILGQKVEFLVSFYNNEISEKSEIFDDQFSVERPDGSNFTLKIRSTKLEDSAMYFCASSATLSYGYTFGSGTRLTVV.

The V gene is TRBV30, the J gene TRBJ2-3; D possibly corresponds to TRBD2 (5 bases). Between the trimmed V and J ends, which lost 1 base and 2 bases, there was a span of 13 bases. The CDR3 is 15 residues long. Germline V lookup: CDR1 GTSNPN, CDR2 SVGIG (reference sequence). The DNA of the CDR3 is TGTGCCTGGAGTGCTATAGCGAGCTTCACAGATACGCAGTATTTT. Its translation: CAWSAIASFTDTQYF.

The chain carries TRBV19 and TRBJ2-1, with 10 bases matching TRBD2. CDR1 and CDR2 (germline): LNHDA, SQIVND (reference sequence). The CDR3 loop spans 16 amino acids. Trimming removed 8 bases from V and 4 bases from J; junction bases left unmatched: 11. CDR3 DNA: TGTGCCAGTGAAAGCGCAGCGGGAGGGCCATACAATGAGCAGTTCTTC. Protein sequence: CASESAAGGPYNEQFF.

This clone was seen just once. This sequence joins TRBV5-1 and TRBJ2-1, with 7 nucleotides matching TRBD2. Germline V gene lookup returns CDR1 SGHRS and CDR2 YFSETQ. This CDR3 contains 14 residues. V lost 3 bases and J lost 5; bases outside the gene matches: 5. CDR3 sequence (DNA): TGCGCCAGCAGCTCCGGGACTACGAACAATGAGCAGTTCTTC. This translates into CASSSGTTNNEQFF.

This clone was detected once. J is TRBJ2-3 and V is TRBV7-9; 10 nucleotides agree with TRBD2. The CDR3 spans 16 residues. Germline values: CDR1 SEHNR, CDR2 FQNEAQ (reference sequence). Trimming cost V 2 bases and J 6 bases; bases outside gene matches: 8. CDR3 DNA: TGTGCCAGCAGCTTATTTCTAGCGGGAGTTGTGGATACGCAGTATTTT. Its translation is CASSLFLAGVVDTQYF.

This chain links TRBV15 with TRBJ2-5; unclear D gene. V lost 1 base, J lost 1 base, and 10 bases lay in between. The CDR3 consists of 15 residues. The germline V gene has CDR1 LNHNV and CDR2 YYDKDF (reference sequence). Here the CDR3 reads CATSRGGQFQETQYF. CDR3 DNA: TGTGCCACCAGCAGAGGCGGCCAGTTCCAAGAGACCCAGTACTTC.

The chain links TRBV5-1 to TRBJ2-7; TRBD2 matches at 11 bases. Per germline, CDR1 SGHRS and CDR2 YFSETQ. Trimming at V came to 4 bases and at J to 2 bases, leaving 5 bases not matched to a gene. CDR3 length equals 15 residues. CDR3 protein: CASSTVAGGPYEQYF. CDR3 sequence (DNA): TGCGCCAGCAGCACCGTAGCGGGAGGGCCCTACGAGCAGTACTTC. The variable domain in full, completed from reference TRBV5-1 and TRBJ2-7, reads KAGVTQTPRYLIKTRGQQVTLSCSPISGHRSVSWYQQTPGQGLQFLFEYFSETQRNKGNFPGRFSGRQFSNSRSEMNVSTLELGDSALYLCASSTVAGGPYEQYFGPGTRLTVT.

The chain couples TRBV6-2 or TRBV6-3 to TRBJ2-3; 8 nucleotides agree with TRBD2. Germline CDR1 reads MNHEY; CDR2 reads SVGEGT. The length of the CDR3 is 13 residues. Trimming removed 2 bases from V and 13 bases from J; junction bases left unmatched: 8. CDR3 loop: CASSYGRREVKYF. CDR3 bases: TGTGCCAGCAGTTACGGACGGCGGGAGGTAAAGTATTTT.

The J gene is TRBJ2-4, the V gene TRBV19, with D possibly TRBD1 on 5 matching bases. This CDR3 is built from 16 residues. V lost 5 bases, J lost 0 bases, and 14 bases lay in between. Germline lookup yields CDR1 LNHDA and CDR2 SQIVND (reference sequence). CDR3: CASSSDSLPAKNIQYF. DNA of the CDR3: TGTGCCAGTAGTTCCGACAGCTTGCCAGCCAAAAACATTCAGTACTTC.

The chain has TRBV15 and TRBJ1-2, with D maybe TRBD1 (6 bases). The CDR3 extends over 12 amino acids. Trimming stripped 2 bases from V and 9 bases from J, with 10 bases between. Germline loops: CDR1 LNHNV, CDR2 YYDKDF (reference sequence). CDR3 in DNA: TGTGCCACCAGCAGACAGGGGACGAGCTACACCTTC. It encodes CATSRQGTSYTF.

This sequence joins TRBV27 and TRBJ1-1; 11 bases are shared with TRBD1. Germline assignment: CDR1 MNHEY and CDR2 SMNVEV (reference sequence). J lost 4 bases, V lost 5 bases, and 3 bases had no gene match. The CDR3 runs 14 residues. CDR3 DNA: TGTGCCAGCAGTCAGGGGACAGGGGGCACTGAAGCTTTCTTT. Translating it yields CASSQGTGGTEAFF.

The chain combines TRBV10-1 with TRBJ2-1; 13 bases are shared with TRBD2. There are 15 residues in the CDR3. Unmatched junction bases numbered 8, after V lost 6 bases and J lost 9 bases. Germline V lookup: CDR1 WNHNN, CDR2 SYGVQD (reference sequence). The CDR3 nucleotides are TGCGCCAGCAGCGCGGGACTAGCGGGAAGGATTGAGCAGTTCTTC. Protein: CASSAGLAGRIEQFF.

Concerning this clone itself: The junction shows a germline mismatch at one end, possibly a read error. This chain joins TRBV6-5 and TRBJ2-1; the match to TRBD1 covers 7 bases. This CDR3 region has 15 residues. The germline CDR1 and CDR2 sequences are MNHEY and SVGAGI. CDR3 region: CASSYLGQEYNEQFF. CDR3 bases: TGTGCCAGCAGCTACTTAGGACAGGAATACAATGAGCAGTTCTTC.

V and J are TRBV6-5 and TRBJ2-7; TRBD2 matches 8 bases. Trimming at V came to 6 bases and at J to 1 base, leaving 8 bases not matched to a gene. CDR3 length equals 15 residues. Germline V CDR1 and CDR2: MNHEY, SVGAGI. The chain's CDR3 is CASRPGGVGSYEQYF. The CDR3 region has the DNA TGTGCCAGCAGACCCGGGGGGGTTGGGTCCTACGAGCAGTACTTC.

The chain recombines TRBV5-6 with TRBJ1-1; D is possibly TRBD1 (5 bases). Trimming shortened V by 4 bases and J by 4 bases, and 17 bases separated the two germline ends. Germline values: CDR1 SGHDT, CDR2 YYEEEE. The CDR3 runs 15 residues. CDR3 nucleotide sequence: TGTGCCAGCAGCGCCCAACCAGGGAAGGGCACTGAAGCTTTCTTT. This codes for CASSAQPGKGTEAFF.

On this clone itself: Other nucleotide sequences in the sample specify the same CDR3. The chain couples TRBV10-3 to TRBJ1-5, with a weak D call TRBD1 (5 bases). Germline lookup yields CDR1 ENHRY and CDR2 SYGVKD. The CDR3 consists of 15 residues. V lost 0 bases, J lost 2 bases, and 8 bases lay in between. Here the CDR3 DNA reads TGTGCCATCAGTGAGTCGGGGGGTGGCAATCAGCCCCAGCATTTT. Its translation: CAISESGGGNQPQHF.

The chain uses TRBV9 and TRBJ2-3; 7 bases match TRBD2. There are 12 residues in the CDR3. The germline gives CDR1 SGDLS, CDR2 YYNGEE. The junction had 0 bases not matched to a gene; V was cut back by 2 bases and J by 6 bases. The CDR3 bases are TGTGCCAGCAGCGTCGGGGGGGATACGCAGTATTTT. Its protein is CASSVGGDTQYF.

The genes are TRBV9 and TRBJ1-2; 9 bases match TRBD1. This CDR3 is built from 15 residues. V was clipped by 3 bases and J by 4 bases; unmatched bases: 7. Germline V gene lookup returns CDR1 SGDLS and CDR2 YYNGEE. CDR3 sequence (DNA): TGTGCCAGCAGCGCAACAGGGGGCCCGGGCTATGGCTACACCTTC. This gives the protein CASSATGGPGYGYTF.

CDR3 DNA: TGTGCCAGCAGCACTATGGGGTACCTAGCGGAGAGCACAGATACGCAGTATTTT. Protein sequence: CASSTMGYLAESTDTQYF. The genes are TRBV5-6 and TRBJ2-3; TRBD2 agrees at 7 bases. The V and J ends lost 4 bases and 0 bases, in that order; junction bases with no gene match: 14. CDR1 is SGHDT and CDR2 is YYEEEE in the germline V gene. The CDR3 length is 18 residues.

J is TRBJ1-2 and V is TRBV28; no firm D call. Germline lookup yields CDR1 MDHEN and CDR2 SYDVKM. Deletions cut 8 bases from V and 4 bases from J, with 23 bases between. CDR3 length equals 16 residues. This CDR3 is CASLDSSTRRGYGYTF. Written as DNA, the CDR3 is TGTGCCAGCCTGGATTCGTCAACCCGCCGGGGCTATGGCTACACCTTC.

About this clone itself: This same CDR3 is encoded by further DNA sequences in the sample. The J gene is TRBJ1-3, the V gene TRBV18; 7 bases map to TRBD1. The V gene's germline CDR1 is KGHSH and CDR2 LQKENI. This CDR3 region has 15 residues. J gave up 1 base and V 6 bases, and 6 bases lay outside the gene matches. The CDR3 region is CASSPGQISGNTIYF. The CDR3 bases are TGTGCCAGCTCCCCGGGACAGATTTCTGGAAACACCATATATTTT. Drawing the rest from reference TRBV18 and TRBJ1-3, the complete variable domain is NAGVMQNPRHLVRRRGQEARLRCSPMKGHSHVYWYRQLPEEGLKFMVYLQKENIIDESGMPKERFSAEFPKEGPSILRIQQVVRGDSAAYFCASSPGQISGNTIYFGEGSWLTVV.

The V gene is TRBV5-1, the J gene TRBJ2-7; D is unresolved. From germline, CDR1 is SGHRS and CDR2 YFSETQ. V lost 3 bases and J lost 3, with 10 bases in between. The CDR3 is 13 residues long. The CDR3: CASSYPGVYEQYF. The CDR3 nucleotides are TGCGCCAGCAGCTACCCAGGCGTCTACGAGCAGTACTTC.

This chain uses TRBV11-2 with TRBJ2-2; TRBD2 is a possible D gene (5 bases). This CDR3 is built from 15 residues. Germline lookup yields CDR1 SGHAT and CDR2 FQNNGV. V was cut by 2 bases and J by 5 bases, with 12 bases left in between. CDR3 sequence (DNA): TGTGCCAGCAGCTTATCAGGAGGATTTACCGGGGAGCTGTTTTTT. Translated: CASSLSGGFTGELFF.

The chain combines TRBV10-1 with TRBJ1-1; no reliable D call. V gave up 0 bases and J gave up 9 bases, with 14 bases separating them. From germline, CDR1 is WNHNN and CDR2 SYGVQD (reference sequence). This CDR3 has 14 amino acids. CDR3 residues: CASSESTNNVKAFF. For the CDR3, the DNA is TGCGCCAGCAGTGAGTCGACTAACAATGTGAAAGCTTTCTTT.